One and the same sample provided the 9 T cell receptor beta chains below, sequenced in a study of radiation and T cells in renal cell carcinoma. Specified time point: blood 2 weeks post-SBRT. The treatment was: 15 Gy SBRT to primary tumor, nephrectomy 4 weeks later. The assay was immunoSEQ multiplex PCR, and TCRdb's table has in-frame clones only and misses some. The sample records more than 65,000 clones, 70% to 90% being singletons. Specimen: blood, collected from a patient whose treatment included radiotherapy and nephrectomy. All receptors come from a woman in her 50s with renal cell carcinoma.

The J gene is TRBJ2-7, the V gene TRBV6-1; TRBD1 aligns across 9 bases. The germline gives CDR1 MNHNS, CDR2 SASEGT. With 10 bases clipped from V and 6 bases from J, the junction kept 10 bases outside the gene matches. The CDR3 is made up of 13 amino acids. The CDR3 region is CATSGQGVGEQYF. In DNA, the CDR3 is TGTGCCACCTCGGGACAGGGAGTTGGCGAGCAGTACTTC.

This chain uses TRBV11-2 with TRBJ1-1; no reliable D call. CDR1 is SGHAT, CDR2 FQNNGV, per germline. The V and J ends lost 5 bases and 1 base respectively, with 11 bases between them. This CDR3 has 14 amino acids. CDR3 in amino acids: CASSANGANTEAFF. CDR3 nucleotides: TGTGCCAGCAGCGCGAACGGAGCGAACACTGAAGCTTTCTTT.

The rearrangement joins TRBV28 to TRBJ2-7; no definite D call. Germline lookup yields CDR1 MDHEN and CDR2 SYDVKM. CDR3 length: 13 amino acids. The V end was cut by 8 bases, the J end by 3 bases, with 14 bases between. The CDR3 is CASCPTTIYEQYF. The CDR3 bases are TGTGCCAGCTGCCCAACGACCATCTACGAGCAGTACTTC.

This chain joins TRBV25-1 and TRBJ1-6; D is unclear. The length of the CDR3 is 14 residues. Per germline, CDR1 MGHDK and CDR2 SYGVNS. Trimming pared 2 bases from V and 7 bases from J, leaving 9 bases between. This CDR3 is CASSEPGINSPLHF. CDR3 in DNA: TGTGCCAGCAGTGAACCCGGGATCAATTCACCCCTCCACTTT.

The chain joins TRBV9 to TRBJ2-1; 9 bases line up with TRBD2. V gave up 6 bases and J gave up 7 bases; unmatched junction bases: 14. Germline lookup yields CDR1 SGDLS and CDR2 YYNGEE. The CDR3 length is 16 residues. Written as DNA, the CDR3 is TGTGCCAGCACCCCGACACCTAGCGGGACCTCAAATGAGCAGTTCTTC. Translation gives CASTPTPSGTSNEQFF. The variable domain in full, with the rest retrieved from reference TRBV9 and TRBJ2-1, is DSGVTQTPKHLITATGQRVTLRCSPRSGDLSVYWYQQSLDQGLQFLIQYYNGEERAKGNILERFSAQQFPDLHSELNLSSLELGDSALYFCASTPTPSGTSNEQFFGPGTRLTVL.

The chain is built from TRBV18 and TRBJ2-7; TRBD1 aligns across 8 bases. Trimming took 3 bases from V and 11 from J; bases not matched to a gene: 6. The CDR3 has 12 residues. In germline, CDR1 is KGHSH, CDR2 LQKENI. The CDR3 nucleotides are TGTGCCAGCTCACCGGACAGGGCCGGGGAGTACTTC. Amino acids: CASSPDRAGEYF.

This clone showed up just once. The V call is TRBV28, the J call TRBJ1-3; D is unresolved. V was shortened by 11 bases and J by 0 bases, with 11 bases between the two germline ends. Per the germline V gene, CDR1 is MDHEN and CDR2 is SYDVKM. There are 13 residues in the CDR3. CDR3 DNA sequence: TGTGCCGCTTCGACGCGCTCTGGAAACACCATATATTTT. Translating it yields CAASTRSGNTIYF.

The rearrangement joins TRBV27 to TRBJ2-3; TRBD2 agrees at 7 bases. There are 20 residues in the CDR3. Germline V gene sequence: CDR1 MNHEY, CDR2 SMNVEV (reference sequence). The V gene end was trimmed by 6 bases and the J gene end by 0 bases; junction bases not matched to a gene: 21. This chain's CDR3 is CASSSAGTLRGGTSTDTQYF. The CDR3 DNA reads TGTGCCAGCAGCAGTGCGGGAACTCTCCGCGGGGGAACTAGCACAGATACGCAGTATTTT.

This chain joins TRBV4-1 and TRBJ2-6; TRBD1 aligns across 8 bases. The CDR3 runs 19 residues. Germline V CDR1 and CDR2: MGHRA, YSYEKL. V was pared by 3 bases and J by 0 bases, with 10 bases of the junction left unmatched. CDR3 nucleotides: TGCGCCAGCAGCCAGGAACGGACAGGGTTGAGCTCTGGGGCCAACGTCCTGACTTTC. Residues: CASSQERTGLSSGANVLTF.